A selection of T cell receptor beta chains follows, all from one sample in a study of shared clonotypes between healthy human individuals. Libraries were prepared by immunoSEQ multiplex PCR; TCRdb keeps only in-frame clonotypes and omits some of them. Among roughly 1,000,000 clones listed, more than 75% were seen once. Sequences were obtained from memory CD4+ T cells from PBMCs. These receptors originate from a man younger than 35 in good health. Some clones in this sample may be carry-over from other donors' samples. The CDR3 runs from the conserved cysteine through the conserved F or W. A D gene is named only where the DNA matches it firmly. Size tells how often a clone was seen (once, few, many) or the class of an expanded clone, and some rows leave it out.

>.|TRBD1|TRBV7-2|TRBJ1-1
CASSNRQGWAEAFF
TGTGCCAGCAGCAACCGACAGGGGTGGGCTGAAGCTTTCTTT
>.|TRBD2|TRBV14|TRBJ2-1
CASRKLAGFYNEQFF
TGTGCCAGCAGGAAGCTAGCGGGATTCTACAATGAGCAGTTCTTC
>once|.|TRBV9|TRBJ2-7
CASSVETDSYEQYF
TGTGCCAGCAGCGTAGAAACCGACTCCTACGAGCAGTACTTC
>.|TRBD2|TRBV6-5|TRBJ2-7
CASSYGRQYYEQYF
TGTGCCAGCAGCTACGGGAGGCAGTACTACGAGCAGTACTTC
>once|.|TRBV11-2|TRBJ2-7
CASSLSGSYEQYF
TGTGCCAGCAGCTTATCAGGATCCTACGAGCAGTACTTC
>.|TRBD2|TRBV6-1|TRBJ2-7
CASRSTSGMYEQYF
TGTGCCAGCAGATCGACTAGCGGGATGTACGAGCAGTACTTC
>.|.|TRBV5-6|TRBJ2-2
CASSWGIDTGELFF
TGTGCCAGCAGCTGGGGGATTGACACCGGGGAGCTGTTTTTT
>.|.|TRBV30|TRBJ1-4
CAWSVREKLFF
TGTGCCTGGAGTGTACGTGAAAAACTGTTTTTT
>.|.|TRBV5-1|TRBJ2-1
CASTSSLGVVSYNEQFF
TGCGCCAGCACTTCTTCGCTCGGGGTAGTTTCCTACAATGAGCAGTTCTTC
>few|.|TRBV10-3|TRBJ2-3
CAISESGGDTDTQYF
TGTGCCATCAGTGAGTCAGGAGGTGACACAGATACGCAGTATTTT
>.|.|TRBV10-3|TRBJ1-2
CAISESRQDGDGYTF
TGTGCCATCAGTGAGTCGAGACAAGATGGGGATGGCTACACCTTC
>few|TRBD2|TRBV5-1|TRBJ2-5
CASSAGLAGVRRETQYF
TGCGCCAGCAGCGCTGGACTAGCGGGAGTAAGAAGGGAGACCCAGTACTTC
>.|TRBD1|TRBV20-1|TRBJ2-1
CSAGTGYEQFF
TGCAGTGCTGGGACAGGGTATGAGCAGTTCTTC
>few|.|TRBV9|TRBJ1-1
CASSRIMNTEAFF
TGTGCCAGCAGCCGTATCATGAACACTGAAGCTTTCTTT
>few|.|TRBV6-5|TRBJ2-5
CASSFRRSLRETQYF
TGTGCCAGCAGTTTTCGACGAAGTTTACGAGAGACCCAGTACTTC
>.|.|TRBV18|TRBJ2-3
CASSKDLPATDTQYF
TGTGCCAGCTCAAAGGACCTCCCGGCCACAGATACGCAGTATTTT
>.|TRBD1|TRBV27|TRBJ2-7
CASSPLTGRSSSYEQYF
TGTGCCAGCAGTCCATTGACAGGGCGAAGTAGCTCCTACGAGCAGTACTTC
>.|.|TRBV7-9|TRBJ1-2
CASSSTIRSSYTF
TGTGCCAGCAGCTCCACAATCAGGTCTAGCTACACCTTC